Listed below are T cell receptor beta chains from one sample, sequenced in a study of cytomegalovirus exposure and HLA in healthy donors. TCRdb keeps only in-frame clones here, not all; method: immunoSEQ multiplex PCR. The profile shows approximately 170,000 clones, just under 80% of them singletons. The sample taken for sequencing was PBMCs. The receptors derive from a man between 18 and 29 years old in good health and CMV-seropositive. Both conserved end residues are part of each CDR3. Each record gives: V gene, D gene, clone size, J gene, CDR3 protein, CDR3 DNA. The D gene is left open where the match is weak. Expanded clones get a size class; other rows say once, few or many, or leave the size out.

>TRBV5-5|TRBD2|.|TRBJ2-3
CASSLWRESSTDTQYF
TGTGCCAGCAGCTTGTGGCGGGAGAGCAGCACAGATACGCAGTATTTT
>TRBV7-2|TRBD2|.|TRBJ2-3
CASSFSGTSTDTQYF
TGTGCCAGCAGCTTCAGCGGGACTTCCACAGATACGCAGTATTTT
>TRBV7-2|TRBD1|.|TRBJ2-7
CASSLVGHHRGDHEQYF
TGTGCCAGCAGCTTAGTAGGGCATCACAGGGGGGATCATGAGCAGTACTTC
>TRBV6-5|TRBD1|.|TRBJ1-5
CASQGAPNQPQHF
TGTGCCAGCCAGGGGGCGCCTAATCAGCCCCAGCATTTT
>TRBV5-4|.|.|TRBJ1-1
CASSLFGGMNTEAFF
TGTGCCAGCAGCTTGTTCGGTGGTATGAACACTGAAGCTTTCTTT
>TRBV21-1|.|.|TRBJ1-5
CASSSAPGRGHFQPQHF
TGTGCCAGCAGCAGTGCCCCGGGGCGGGGGCATTTTCAGCCCCAGCATTTT
>TRBV6-5|.|.|TRBJ2-7
CASSYAEISYEQYF
TGTGCCAGCAGTTATGCGGAGATCTCCTACGAGCAGTACTTC
>TRBV23-1|TRBD1|.|TRBJ2-4
CASSQATGGDLAKNIQYF
TGCGCCAGCAGTCAAGCCACAGGGGGCGATTTGGCCAAAAACATTCAGTACTTC
>TRBV28|TRBD1|.|TRBJ1-2
CASRISGGEGGYTF
TGTGCCAGCAGGATTTCAGGGGGCGAGGGTGGCTACACCTTC
>TRBV29-1|TRBD1|.|TRBJ1-2
CSTPQGDNYGYTF
TGCAGCACCCCCCAGGGGGACAACTATGGCTACACCTTC
>TRBV19|.|once|TRBJ1-5
CASSRLDSNQPQHF
TGTGCCAGTAGTCGACTGGATAGCAATCAGCCCCAGCATTTT
>TRBV19|TRBD1|.|TRBJ2-7
CASISGGKRTYEQYF
TGTGCCAGTATCTCAGGGGGCAAACGGACCTACGAGCAGTACTTC
>TRBV7-6|.|.|TRBJ1-2
CASSGLPPQGSERGYTF
TGTGCCAGCAGCGGCCTCCCCCCGCAGGGTTCCGAGAGAGGCTACACCTTC
>TRBV5-6|.|.|TRBJ2-1
CASSLGGGNYNEQFF
TGTGCCAGCAGCTTGGGTGGGGGCAATTACAATGAGCAGTTCTTC
>TRBV7-9|TRBD1|.|TRBJ2-7
CASSRRGQATYEQYF
TGTGCCAGCAGCAGGAGAGGACAGGCGACCTACGAGCAGTACTTC
>TRBV7-9|TRBD1|few|TRBJ1-1
CASSLTGGASRTEAFF
TGTGCCAGCAGCCTCACAGGGGGCGCGAGTAGGACTGAAGCTTTCTTT
>TRBV7-2|.|few|TRBJ2-7
CASSLDRKTYEQYF
TGTGCCAGCAGCTTAGACAGGAAAACCTACGAGCAGTACTTC
>TRBV4-1|TRBD2|.|TRBJ2-7
CASSSGGGTAYEQYF
TGCGCCAGCAGCTCCGGGGGGGGCACCGCCTACGAGCAGTACTTC
>TRBV7-9|.|.|TRBJ2-7
CASSLDRTYERQYF
TGTGCCAGCAGCTTAGATCGCACCTACGAGCGGCAGTACTTC
>TRBV7-2|TRBD1|once|TRBJ1-5
CASSSDRGVHQPQHF
TGTGCCAGCAGCTCTGACAGGGGTGTCCATCAGCCCCAGCATTTT
>TRBV4-1|TRBD2|.|TRBJ2-1
CASSQGRGVDEQFF
TGCGCCAGCAGCCAAGGTCGGGGGGTCGATGAGCAGTTCTTC
>TRBV7-2|.|.|TRBJ1-5
CASSLQTGGINQPQHF
TGTGCCAGCAGCTTACAGACCGGAGGGATAAATCAGCCCCAGCATTTT
>TRBV5-1|.|few|TRBJ1-1
CASRVGGLNTEAFF
TGCGCCAGCAGGGTCGGCGGGTTGAACACTGAAGCTTTCTTT
>TRBV21-1|.|.|TRBJ1-5
CASSDGDGGAENGQPQHF
TGTGCCAGCAGCGACGGCGATGGAGGAGCTGAAAATGGTCAGCCCCAGCATTTT
>TRBV10-3|TRBD1|.|TRBJ1-5
CAVSNRDRGRDQPQHF
TGTGCCGTGTCAAACCGGGACAGGGGGCGCGATCAGCCCCAGCATTTT
>TRBV6-1|.|.|TRBJ2-7
CASSEPGTRNYEQYF
TGTGCCAGCAGTGAACCAGGGACACGTAACTACGAGCAGTACTTC
>TRBV15|.|.|TRBJ1-5
CATSRVLDQPQHF
TGTGCCACCAGCAGAGTCCTAGATCAGCCCCAGCATTTT
>TRBV2|TRBD1|.|TRBJ1-5
CASSEGGQPQHF
TGTGCCAGCAGTGAGGGGGGACAGCCCCAACATTTT
>TRBV5-6|.|few|TRBJ2-7
CASSLLGNTGPEQYF
TGTGCCAGCAGCTTGTTAGGCAACACAGGGCCCGAGCAGTACTTC
>TRBV18|TRBD1|.|TRBJ1-5
CASSTGGSNQPQHF
TGTGCCAGCTCAACAGGGGGTAGCAATCAGCCCCAGCATTTT
>TRBV19|.|.|TRBJ2-7
CASSPGLLYEQYF
TGTGCCAGTAGTCCGGGACTGCTTTACGAGCAGTACTTC
>TRBV10-3|.|.|TRBJ2-2
CAITPDWRAGELFF
TGTGCCATCACCCCTGATTGGAGGGCCGGGGAGCTGTTTTTT
>TRBV12-5|.|.|TRBJ2-2
CASGFGNTGELFF
TGTGCTAGTGGTTTCGGGAACACCGGGGAGCTGTTTTTT
>TRBV6-1|.|.|TRBJ1-1
CASSDWRGWQAFF
TGTGCCAGCAGTGATTGGAGGGGTTGGCAAGCTTTCTTT
>TRBV28|.|.|TRBJ1-1
CASSTEHRVPFF
TGTGCCAGCAGCACCGAACACAGGGTGCCTTTCTTT
>TRBV5-6|.|.|TRBJ2-5
CASSLAPGQETQYF
TGTGCCAGCAGCTTGGCCCCAGGGCAAGAGACCCAGTACTTC
>TRBV5-1|.|once|TRBJ2-2
CASSLAAATTNGELFF
TGCGCCAGCAGCTTGGCCGCGGCGACTACTAACGGGGAGCTGTTTTTT
>TRBV6-5|.|.|TRBJ2-7
CASSYSGYGSYEQYF
TGTGCCAGCAGTTATTCGGGGTATGGGTCCTACGAGCAGTACTTC
>TRBV7-9|.|few|TRBJ2-1
CASSPGPLEQFF
TGTGCCAGCAGTCCTGGGCCCCTCGAGCAGTTCTTC
>TRBV28|.|once|TRBJ1-4
CASTWTGLEKLFF
TGTGCCAGCACCTGGACGGGACTTGAAAAACTGTTTTTT
>TRBV29-1|.|.|TRBJ1-2
CSVATGDYGYTF
TGCAGCGTAGCTACAGGAGACTATGGCTACACCTTC
>TRBV11-2|.|few|TRBJ1-1
CASSLSGGNTEAFF
TGTGCCAGCAGCCTAAGCGGGGGAAACACTGAAGCTTTCTTT
>TRBV7-9|.|.|TRBJ1-2
CASRPTGNPTLGYTF
TGTGCCAGCAGACCCACAGGGAACCCCACCCTGGGCTACACCTTC
>TRBV10-2|.|.|TRBJ1-1
CATSGSAEAFF
TGCGCCACCTCAGGGTCAGCTGAAGCTTTCTTT
>TRBV11-2|.|once|TRBJ2-1
CASSSSGVYNEQFF
TGTGCCAGCAGCTCTAGTGGTGTATACAATGAGCAGTTCTTC
>TRBV2|.|.|TRBJ2-5
CASFAAGQETQYF
TGTGCCAGCTTTGCGGCGGGACAAGAGACCCAGTACTTC
>TRBV7-3|.|.|TRBJ2-1
CASSLEGNEQFF
TGTGCCAGCAGCTTAGAGGGCAATGAGCAGTTCTTC
>TRBV6-4|TRBD2|.|TRBJ2-1
CASSEREDEYNEQFF
TGTGCCAGCTCTGAGCGGGAGGACGAATACAATGAGCAGTTCTTC
>TRBV6-5|TRBD1|.|TRBJ1-2
CASSYRTGILYGYTF
TGTGCCAGCAGTTACCGGACAGGGATACTATATGGCTACACCTTC
>TRBV7-9|.|.|TRBJ2-2
CASSYNPSLTGELFF
TGTGCCAGCAGCTATAACCCGAGTTTGACCGGGGAGCTGTTTTTT
>TRBV7-2|.|.|TRBJ1-1
CASSLPSSIQNTEAFF
TGTGCCAGCAGCCTCCCATCTAGCATACAGAACACTGAAGCTTTCTTT
>TRBV6-5|.|few|TRBJ1-1
CASSPTGNTEAFF
TGTGCCAGCAGTCCTACAGGGAACACTGAAGCTTTCTTT
>TRBV19|TRBD1|.|TRBJ1-5
CASSIGDSGNQPQHF
TGTGCCAGTAGTATTGGGGACAGCGGCAATCAGCCCCAGCATTTT
>TRBV13|.|.|TRBJ1-1
CASSTRVITEAFF
TGTGCCAGCAGCACCAGGGTAATCACTGAAGCTTTCTTT
>TRBV7-2|.|.|TRBJ1-2
CASSLREGFSYTF
TGTGCCAGCAGCTTAAGAGAGGGTTTTAGCTACACCTTC